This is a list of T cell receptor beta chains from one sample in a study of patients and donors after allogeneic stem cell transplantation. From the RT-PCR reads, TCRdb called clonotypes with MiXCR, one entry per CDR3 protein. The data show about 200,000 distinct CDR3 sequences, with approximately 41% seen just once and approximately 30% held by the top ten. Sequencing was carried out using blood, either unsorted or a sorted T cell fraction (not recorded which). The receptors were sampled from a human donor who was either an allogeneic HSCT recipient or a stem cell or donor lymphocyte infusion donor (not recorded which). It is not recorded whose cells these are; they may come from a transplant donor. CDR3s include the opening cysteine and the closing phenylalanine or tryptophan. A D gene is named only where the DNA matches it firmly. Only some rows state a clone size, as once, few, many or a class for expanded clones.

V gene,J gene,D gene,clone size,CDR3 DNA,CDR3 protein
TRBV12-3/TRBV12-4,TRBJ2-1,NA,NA,TGTGCCAGCACCTGGCTGGGAGGCCTCTCCTACAATGAGCAGTTCTTC,CASTWLGGLSYNEQFF
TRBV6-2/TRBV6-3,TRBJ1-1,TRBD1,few,TGTGCCAGCAAGGGGGCAGGGGACACTGAAGCTTTCTTT,CASKGAGDTEAFF
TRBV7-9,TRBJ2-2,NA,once,TGTGCCAGCAGCTTACCCACACCCACCGGGGAGCTGTTTTTT,CASSLPTPTGELFF
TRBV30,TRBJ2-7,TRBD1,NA,TGTGCCTGGAGCGGGGACAGAGGGACCGAGCAGTACTTC,CAWSGDRGTEQYF
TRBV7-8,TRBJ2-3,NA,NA,TGTGCCAGCAGCTTAATCCTCCTTAGATCGTCAGATACGCAGTATTTT,CASSLILLRSSDTQYF
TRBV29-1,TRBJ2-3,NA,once,TGCAGCGTTGAAGTCCAGGATAGCACAGATACGCAGTATTTT,CSVEVQDSTDTQYF
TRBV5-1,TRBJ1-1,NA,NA,TGCGCCAGCAGCGCCGCAAGTACAACAGGGCTGAACACTGAAGCTTTCTTT,CASSAASTTGLNTEAFF
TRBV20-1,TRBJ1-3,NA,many,TGCAGTGCTAGTGATGGAGACTCTGGAAACACCATATATTTT,CSASDGDSGNTIYF
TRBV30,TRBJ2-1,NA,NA,TGTGCCTGGAGTGGGTCCTACAATGAGCAGTTCTTC,CAWSGSYNEQFF
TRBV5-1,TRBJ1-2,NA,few,TGCGCCAGCAGCTTGGCCGCTTCGTACTGGGAGGGCTACACCTTC,CASSLAASYWEGYTF
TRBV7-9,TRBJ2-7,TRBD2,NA,TGTGCCAGCAGCAAGGTAACCGGGACTAGAGCCTACGAGCAGTACTTC,CASSKVTGTRAYEQYF
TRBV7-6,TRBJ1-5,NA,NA,TGTGCCAGCAGCTTATTTGGAGGGGAAACTCAGCCCCAGCATTTT,CASSLFGGETQPQHF
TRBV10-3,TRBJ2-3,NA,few,TGTGCCATCAGTCCGGGCGGAGTTCCAGATACGCAGTATTTT,CAISPGGVPDTQYF
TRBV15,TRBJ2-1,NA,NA,TGTGCCACCAGCGGGGCGGGGTTCTACAATGAGCAGTTCTTC,CATSGAGFYNEQFF
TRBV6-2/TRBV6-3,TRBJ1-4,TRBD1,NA,TGTGCCAGCAGTTACTCGAGGACAGGGCCCGATGAAAAACTGTTTTTT,CASSYSRTGPDEKLFF
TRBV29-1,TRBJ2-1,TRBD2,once,TGCAGCGTTGAAGAATGGGAAACTAGCGGGATTATCGCCTACAATGAGCAGTTCTTC,CSVEEWETSGIIAYNEQFF
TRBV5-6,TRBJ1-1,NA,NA,TGTGCCAGCAGCAAGCCGGGACGGGGTAACACTGAAGCTTTCTTT,CASSKPGRGNTEAFF
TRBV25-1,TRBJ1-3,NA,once,TGTGCCAGCACCGCAGGGATCGCTGGAAACACCATATATTTT,CASTAGIAGNTIYF
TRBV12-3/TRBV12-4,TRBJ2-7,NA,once,TGTGCCAGCAGGAGGGACTCCCGCCACGAGCAGTACTTC,CASRRDSRHEQYF
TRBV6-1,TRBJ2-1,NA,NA,TGTGCGGCCCATGGCGGGACGGCGTACAATGAGCAGTTCTTC,CAAHGGTAYNEQFF
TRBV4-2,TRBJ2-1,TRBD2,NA,TGTGCCAGCAGCCAAGTAAGCGGGAGGGCCGATGAGCAGTTCTTC,CASSQVSGRADEQFF
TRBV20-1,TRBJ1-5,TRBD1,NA,TGCAGTGCCCTGGACAGGGCTGAATATAGCAATCAGCCCCAGCATTTT,CSALDRAEYSNQPQHF
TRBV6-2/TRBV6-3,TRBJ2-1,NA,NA,TGTGCCAGCAGTTACGCCAGGGCCCTCTACAATGAGCAGTTCTTC,CASSYARALYNEQFF
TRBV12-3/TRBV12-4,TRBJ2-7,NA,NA,TGTGCCAGCAGTTTAGGGGTGGGCGAGCAGTACTTC,CASSLGVGEQYF
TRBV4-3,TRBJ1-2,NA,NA,TGCGCCAGCAGCCCCGACACAGGTGGGGGGCGAGGAGGCTACACCTTC,CASSPDTGGGRGGYTF
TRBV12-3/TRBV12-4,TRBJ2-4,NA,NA,TGTGCCAGCAGTTTAGCGGGAACCGTGGCCAAAAACATTCAGTACTTC,CASSLAGTVAKNIQYF
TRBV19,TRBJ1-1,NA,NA,TGTGCCAGTAGTATTCAGGGGTCGAACACTGAAGCTTTCTTT,CASSIQGSNTEAFF
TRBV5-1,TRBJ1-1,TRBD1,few,TGCGCCAGCAGCTTGAGACAGGGAAACACTGAAGCTTTCTTT,CASSLRQGNTEAFF
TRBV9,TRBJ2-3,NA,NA,TGTGCCAGCAGCGCCCTGTGGGGGTGGGATACGCAGTATTTT,CASSALWGWDTQYF
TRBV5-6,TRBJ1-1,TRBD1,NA,TGTGCCAGCAGCTTAATAGCAGGGGGCCCAACTGAAGCTTTCTTT,CASSLIAGGPTEAFF
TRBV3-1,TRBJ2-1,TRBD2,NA,TGTGCCAGCAGCCGAACTAGCGGGAGGGCCGTTAATGAGCAGTTCTTC,CASSRTSGRAVNEQFF
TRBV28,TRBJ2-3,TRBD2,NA,TGTGCCAGCAGTTTACTAGCGGGAGAGATTAGTGGCACAGATACGCAGTATTTT,CASSLLAGEISGTDTQYF
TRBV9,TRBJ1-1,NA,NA,TGTGCCAGCAGCGTAGTAGAAGTCACTGAAGCTTTCTTT,CASSVVEVTEAFF
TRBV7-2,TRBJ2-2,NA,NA,TGTGCCAGCAGCCCATGGGGAAGTGCCGGGGAGCTGTTTTTT,CASSPWGSAGELFF
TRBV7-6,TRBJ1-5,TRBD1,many,TGTGCCAGCAGCCCAGGGGGGGGCAATCAGCCCCAGCATTTT,CASSPGGGNQPQHF
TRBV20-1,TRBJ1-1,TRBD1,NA,TGCAGTGCTATGCGACAGGGTTTTGAAGCCTTCTTT,CSAMRQGFEAFF